These 12 T cell receptor beta chains originate from one sample sequenced in a study of regulatory T cells in long-lasting Graves disease. HTBI primers from iRepertoire and Arm-PCR of CDR3 regions yielded the TCR beta libraries. Each CDR3 protein is one row after TCRdb ran MiXCR on the multiplex PCR reads. Altogether 450,000 to 600,000 distinct CDR3 sequences are present, about 14% being singletons, with the ten largest covering under 10%. Noted time point: newly diagnosed GD, antithyroid drugs for less than 3 months. Extracted PBMC RNA gave rise to the TCR library. These same data were also listed under a study on T cells in Graves' hyperthyroidism and ophthalmopathy.

The source was peripheral blood mononuclear cells (PBMCs), collected at new diagnosis, from a patient treated with antithyroid drugs. The receptors derive from a man aged 30 to 45 with Graves disease.

In this sample, this clonotype turned up many times. The rearrangement uses TRBV27 and TRBJ2-3; TRBD2 matches at 10 bases. This CDR3 is built from 15 residues. Looked up from germline, CDR1 is MNHEY and CDR2 is SMNVEV (reference sequence). V shed 6 bases and J 1 base; nucleotides not matched to a gene: 4. CDR3 sequence reads: CASRLGTSGTDTQYF. DNA of the CDR3: TGTGCCAGCAGACTCGGGACTAGCGGCACAGATACGCAGTATTTT.

In this sample, this clonotype turned up many times. The V and J genes are TRBV3-1 and TRBJ1-3; D not certain. Germline V gene lookup returns CDR1 LGHDT and CDR2 YNNKEL (reference sequence). Trimming removed 4 bases at V and 1 base at J, with 17 bases between. This CDR3 is built from 17 residues. The CDR3 protein is CASSLVTPIPSGNTIYF. CDR3 nucleotide sequence: TGTGCCAGCAGCCTTGTGACACCTATCCCTTCTGGAAACACCATATATTTT. The variable domain in full, completed from reference TRBV3-1 and TRBJ1-3, reads DTAVSQTPKYLVTQMGNDKSIKCEQNLGHDTMYWYKQDSKKFLKIMFSYNNKELIINETVPNRFSPKSPDKAHLNLHINSLELGDSAVYFCASSLVTPIPSGNTIYFGEGSWLTVV.

In this sample, this clonotype turned up many times. The chain couples TRBV19 to TRBJ2-1, with 10 bases identical to TRBD1. There are 14 residues in the CDR3. The germline gives CDR1 LNHDA, CDR2 SQIVND (reference sequence). The J segment lost 8 bases and the V segment lost 4 bases, leaving 5 bases of the junction unmatched. CDR3 protein: CASSRDRGGDEQFF. DNA for the CDR3: TGTGCCAGTAGTAGGGACAGGGGAGGAGATGAGCAGTTCTTC.

This clonotype has a count of ten or more. The genes are TRBV30 and TRBJ1-1; no clear D. The V end was cut by 4 bases, the J end by 6 bases, with 15 bases between. This CDR3 comprises 13 residues. Germline-derived CDR1 and CDR2 are GTSNPN and SVGIG (reference sequence). The CDR3 sequence is CAWNGYGSAEAFF. The CDR3 DNA is TGTGCCTGGAACGGATATGGGTCCGCTGAAGCTTTCTTT.

The chain uses TRBV7-2 and TRBJ2-7, with 10 positions matching TRBD2. Germline CDR1 SGHTA, CDR2 FQGNSA. The CDR3 spans 16 residues. V trimming: 5 bases; J trimming: 0 bases; junction bases outside the gene matches: 7. This chain's CDR3 is CASSIETSGFSYEQYF. CDR3 sequence (DNA): TGTGCCAGCAGCATAGAGACTAGCGGGTTCTCCTACGAGCAGTACTTC.

This clonotype has at least ten counts. The chain combines TRBV29-1 with TRBJ1-1, with TRBD1 matching over 8 bases. The germline gives CDR1 SQVTM, CDR2 ANQGSEA. This CDR3 region has 13 residues. V lost 6 bases and J lost 4; bases outside the gene matches: 7. CDR3 amino acids: CSVRQGLSTEAFF. In nucleotides, the CDR3 is TGCAGCGTCCGACAGGGGTTGAGCACTGAAGCTTTCTTT. Supplemented by reference TRBV29-1 and TRBJ1-1, the full variable domain reads SAVISQKPSRDICQRGTSLTIQCQVDSQVTMMFWYRQQPGQSLTLIATANQGSEATYESGFVIDKFPISRPNLTFSTLTVSNMSPEDSSIYLCSVRQGLSTEAFFGQGTRLTVV.

This clonotype was seen at least ten times. The chain couples TRBV10-3 to TRBJ2-7, with D perhaps TRBD1 (6 bases). Trimming removed 8 bases from V and 3 bases from J, with 8 bases in between. Germline V gene data show CDR1 as ENHRY and CDR2 as SYGVKD. CDR3 length equals 11 residues. The DNA of the CDR3 is TGTGCCATCGCAGGGGTCTACGAGCAGTACTTC. Its protein product is CAIAGVYEQYF.

This clonotype was found many times. The rearrangement links TRBV20-1 to TRBJ2-7, with D tentatively TRBD1 or TRBD2 (5 bases each). The CDR3 totals 14 residues. The ends were cut back, 1 base at V and 5 bases at J, with 15 bases in the middle. Germline loops: CDR1 DFQATT, CDR2 SNEGSKA (reference sequence). The CDR3 reads CSARVPGIRDEQYF. CDR3 nucleotide sequence: TGCAGTGCTAGAGTCCCGGGAATCAGGGACGAGCAGTACTTC.

For this clonotype: A much larger clone sits a single nucleotide away, making a read error possible. The chain combines TRBV7-2 with TRBJ2-3, with D possibly being TRBD2 (5 bases). This CDR3 comprises 16 residues. Germline V gives CDR1 SGHTA, CDR2 FQGNSA. With 7 bases removed from V and 1 base from J, the gap between germline ends came to 18 bases. CDR3 sequence (DNA): TGTGCCAGCACCCCCCGGTGGGCGGGTGGCACAGATACGCAGTATTTT. Its translation is CASTPRWAGGTDTQYF.

This clonotype was detected a few times. V and J are TRBV28 and TRBJ2-2; D unresolved. Germline lookup yields CDR1 MDHEN and CDR2 SYDVKM. V was pared by 4 bases and J by 1 base, with 10 bases between. The CDR3 totals 15 residues. CDR3: CASSSLIMNTGELFF. The CDR3 nucleotides are TGTGCCAGCAGTTCCCTCATTATGAACACCGGGGAGCTGTTTTTT.

V is TRBV6-5 and J is TRBJ1-2; 7 bases map to TRBD1. The CDR3 loop spans 15 amino acids. Trimming at V came to 0 bases and at J to 1 base, leaving 2 bases not matched to a gene. Per germline, CDR1 MNHEY and CDR2 SVGAGI. DNA for the CDR3: TGTGCCAGCAGTTACTCGACAGGGAATAACTATGGCTACACCTTC. As protein: CASSYSTGNNYGYTF.

This clonotype appeared many times. The chain joins TRBV12-3 or TRBV12-4 to TRBJ1-1; D not resolved. Trimming stripped 6 bases from V and 6 bases from J, with 8 bases between. This CDR3 is built from 11 residues. DNA of the CDR3: TGTGCCAGCAGCCCGGGTCCTGAAGCTTTCTTT. Its translation is CASSPGPEAFF.